The 28 T cell receptor beta chains below all came from one sample that was sequenced in a study of regulatory T cells in long-lasting Graves disease. HTBI primers from iRepertoire and Arm-PCR of CDR3 regions yielded the TCR beta libraries. TCRdb used MiXCR to reprocess the multiplex PCR reads, holding one entry per CDR3 protein. The repertoire holds under 450,000 distinct CDR3 sequences, with approximately 12% as singletons. Time point specified: newly diagnosed GD, antithyroid drugs for less than 3 months. With RNA extracted from PBMCs as input, the TCR library was made. This sample was shared with a second study, whose subject was T cells in Graves' hyperthyroidism and ophthalmopathy.

The sequenced sample was peripheral blood mononuclear cells (PBMCs), obtained at new diagnosis, from a patient treated with antithyroid drugs. Receptors originate from a woman between 18 and 29 years old with Graves disease.

The chain uses TRBV29-1 and TRBJ1-1; 9 bases are a match to TRBD1. Per germline, CDR1 SQVTM and CDR2 ANQGSEA. V lost 4 bases to trimming and J lost 8 bases; unmatched junction nucleotides: 8. The CDR3 contains 13 residues. In nucleotides, the CDR3 is TGCAGCGTTGCACCCGGGACAGGGAGAGAAGCTTTCTTT. This codes for CSVAPGTGREAFF. Supplemented by reference TRBV29-1 and TRBJ1-1, the full variable domain reads SAVISQKPSRDICQRGTSLTIQCQVDSQVTMMFWYRQQPGQSLTLIATANQGSEATYESGFVIDKFPISRPNLTFSTLTVSNMSPEDSSIYLCSVAPGTGREAFFGQGTRLTVV.

The DNA for the CDR3 is TGTGCCAGCAGTGGACTAGCGGGAGGGGGGTCCCCGCAGTTCTTC. Translated, it gives CASSGLAGGGSPQFF. This chain links TRBV25-1 with TRBJ2-1; 14 nucleotides match TRBD2. The germline V gene has CDR1 MGHDK and CDR2 SYGVNS. The CDR3 totals 15 residues. V trimming: 4 bases; J trimming: 12 bases; junction bases outside the gene matches: 8.

This clonotype was detected many times. The genes are TRBV5-1 and TRBJ1-6; TRBD1 is a possible D gene (6 bases). CDR1 is SGHRS, CDR2 YFSETQ, per germline. The CDR3 runs 12 residues. Trimming left V 6 bases short and J 8 bases short, with 9 bases between. As DNA, the CDR3 is TGCGCCAGCACGTCAGGGGATTCACCCCTCCACTTT. It yields the protein CASTSGDSPLHF.

The chain uses TRBV4-3 and TRBJ2-3; the match to TRBD1 covers 10 bases. Looked up from germline, CDR1 is LGHNA and CDR2 is YSLEER. The trim removed 0 bases at V and 2 bases at J, leaving 14 bases unmatched. The CDR3 contains 20 residues. CDR3 nucleotide sequence: TGCGCCAGCAGCCAAGATCGACAGGGGGCCACCCTAAAGATCACAGATACGCAGTATTTT. Its translation: CASSQDRQGATLKITDTQYF.

The sample holds many counts of this clonotype. The chain recombines TRBV7-6 with TRBJ2-7; tentative D call: TRBD1 (6 bases). The CDR3 spans 14 residues. Germline assignment: CDR1 SGHVS and CDR2 FNYEAQ. V was clipped by 1 base and J by 4 bases, with 11 bases between them. In DNA, the CDR3 is TGTGCCAGCAGCTTAGGGGGGCCCTTATACGAGCAGTACTTC. This translates into CASSLGGPLYEQYF.

This clonotype was recorded at least ten times. This chain joins TRBV7-2 and TRBJ1-4; D remains ambiguous. The CDR3 spans 16 residues. Germline assignment: CDR1 SGHTA and CDR2 FQGNSA. V gave up 5 bases and J gave up 0 bases, with 13 bases separating them. CDR3 in DNA: TGTGCCAGCAGCCGACGCAGTCTGGCAACTAATGAAAAACTGTTTTTT. Its protein product is CASSRRSLATNEKLFF.

This rearrangement joins TRBV19 to TRBJ2-1; D call uncertain. CDR1 LNHDA and CDR2 SQIVND come from the germline V gene (reference sequence). V gave up 6 bases and J gave up 8 bases, with 14 bases separating them. This CDR3 has 13 residues. CDR3 protein: CASRTIATDEQFF. CDR3 DNA: TGTGCCAGTAGGACAATCGCAACCGATGAGCAGTTCTTC.

V usage is TRBV5-6 and J usage is TRBJ1-5, with D unresolved. The CDR3 is 13 amino acids. Per germline, CDR1 SGHDT and CDR2 YYEEEE. V was clipped by 4 bases and J by 6 bases, with 11 bases between them. CDR3 region: CASSLENGQPQHF. The CDR3 bases are TGTGCCAGCAGCCTCGAGAACGGTCAGCCCCAGCATTTT.

This rearrangement joins TRBV20-1 to TRBJ2-2, with D maybe TRBD2 (7 bases). The V gene lost 5 bases and the J gene lost 7 bases, with 17 bases spanning the gap. The CDR3 extends over 14 amino acids. Germline assignment: CDR1 DFQATT and CDR2 SNEGSKA (reference sequence). The CDR3, as DNA: TGCAGTGCTGAGGGGGGAGGGCCGGTCGGGGAGCTGTTTTTT. Translation gives CSAEGGGPVGELFF.

This clonotype was recorded at least ten times. The gene calls are TRBV27 and TRBJ1-1; D ambiguous. The germline V gene encodes CDR1 MNHEY and CDR2 SMNVEV (reference sequence). The CDR3 is 14 residues long. V was cut by 6 bases and J by 1 base, with 12 bases left in between. DNA of the CDR3: TGTGCCAGCAGACGGTCAGGCTGGAACACTGAAGCTTTCTTT. Protein: CASRRSGWNTEAFF.

This chain connects TRBV7-2 to TRBJ2-3; TRBD2 matches 9 bases. Germline-derived CDR1 and CDR2 are SGHTA and FQGNSA. V dropped 1 base and J dropped 6; count of bases not matched to a gene: 5. This CDR3 comprises 15 residues. The DNA of the CDR3 is TGTGCCAGCAGCTTAGTGGCTAGCGGGATGGATACGCAGTATTTT. Its protein product is CASSLVASGMDTQYF.

This rearrangement joins TRBV6-1 to TRBJ2-2; TRBD2 matches at 10 bases. The junction had 13 bases not matched to a gene; V was cut back by 6 bases and J by 3 bases. This CDR3 spans 18 amino acids. CDR1 MNHNS and CDR2 SASEGT come from the germline V gene. The CDR3 DNA reads TGTGCCAGCAGACCCCCGGCAGCGGGAGGGCCGTACACCGGGGAGCTGTTTTTT. This gives the protein CASRPPAAGGPYTGELFF.

The V and J genes are TRBV12-3 or TRBV12-4 and TRBJ1-1; D is perhaps TRBD1 (5 bases). The CDR3 is 17 amino acids. V gave up 6 bases and J gave up 5 bases, with 25 bases separating them. CDR3 sequence reads: CASRRPGLLALQTEAFF. In DNA form, the CDR3 reads TGTGCCAGCAGGCGCCCGGGACTCTTGGCACTACAGACTGAAGCTTTCTTT.

Ten or more counts support this clonotype. The CDR3 region has the DNA TGCAGTGCTAGAGACTGGGGGGACAGGGGGGATAATTCACCCCTCCACTTT. This encodes CSARDWGDRGDNSPLHF. V gene TRBV20-1 combines with J gene TRBJ1-6; 11 nucleotides align to TRBD1. CDR1 is DFQATT, CDR2 SNEGSKA, per germline (reference sequence). V gave up 0 bases and J gave up 5 bases; unmatched junction bases: 6. The CDR3 length is 17 residues.

Of note for this clonotype: One end of the junction is discordant with germline, which a read error may explain. The chain uses TRBV15 and TRBJ1-2, with a tentative D call TRBD1 (5 bases). Germline V CDR1 and CDR2: LNHNV, YYDKDF (reference sequence). The CDR3 runs to 15 residues. CDR3 bases: TGTGCCACCGGCAGAGCGGTGGGGCAGCATCATGGCTACACCTTC. Translation gives CATGRAVGQHHGYTF.

This chain links TRBV19 with TRBJ1-5, with 7 nucleotides matching TRBD1. The CDR3 is made up of 17 amino acids. Germline lookup yields CDR1 LNHDA and CDR2 SQIVND (reference sequence). V lost 1 base, J lost 3 bases, and 9 bases stayed unmatched. The CDR3 spells CASSIAQATGPNQPQHF. The CDR3 region has the DNA TGTGCCAGTAGTATAGCCCAGGCGACAGGGCCCAATCAGCCCCAGCATTTT. The complete variable domain, with remaining parts taken from reference TRBV19 and TRBJ1-5, reads DGGITQSPKYLFRKEGQNVTLSCEQNLNHDAMYWYRQDPGQGLRLIYYSQIVNDFQKGDIAEGYSVSREKKESFPLTVTSAQKNPTAFYLCASSIAQATGPNQPQHFGDGTRLSIL.

This clonotype was seen at least ten times. J is TRBJ2-3 and V is TRBV6-2 or TRBV6-3; a weak D match, TRBD1 (6 bases). The germline V gene encodes CDR1 MNHEY and CDR2 SVGEGT. This CDR3 comprises 14 residues. V was clipped by 2 bases and J by 3 bases, with 9 bases between them. This CDR3 reads CASSYGQSTDTQYF. CDR3 in DNA: TGTGCCAGCAGTTACGGACAGTCAACAGATACGCAGTATTTT.

This clonotype was seen at least ten times. The rearrangement joins TRBV7-2 to TRBJ1-4, with 9 bases matching TRBD1. This CDR3 has 14 residues. Germline CDR1 reads SGHTA; CDR2 reads FQGNSA. V lost 4 bases, J lost 5 bases, and 2 bases stayed unmatched. Here the CDR3 reads CASSWGQGNEKLFF. CDR3 sequence (DNA): TGTGCCAGCAGCTGGGGACAGGGAAATGAAAAACTGTTTTTT.

This clonotype was seen repeatedly, ten times or more. This chain connects TRBV20-1 to TRBJ2-5; no definite D call. The CDR3 spans 13 residues. From germline, CDR1 is DFQATT and CDR2 SNEGSKA (reference sequence). V shed 6 bases and J shed 0 bases, with 11 bases lying between them. Here the CDR3 DNA reads TGCAGTGCCCTGGGTCTGTACCAAGAGACCCAGTACTTC. Protein product: CSALGLYQETQYF.

This clonotype was picked up a small number of times. For the CDR3, the DNA is TGTGCCATCACCTCCGCATCGATGAACACTGAAGCTTTCTTT. This codes for CAITSASMNTEAFF. This chain links TRBV10-3 with TRBJ1-1, with D hard to call. Germline CDR1 ENHRY, CDR2 SYGVKD. This CDR3 contains 14 residues. Trimming pared 7 bases from V and 0 bases from J, leaving 12 bases between.

This clonotype occurred a few times. Possible read error: a much larger clone is one base away. The chain couples TRBV6-5 to TRBJ2-5, with 10 bases aligning to TRBD1. Germline V gives CDR1 MNHEY, CDR2 SVGAGI. CDR3 length equals 16 residues. The CDR3 sequence: CASGYTRDRGRETQYF. The CDR3 DNA sequence: TGTGCCAGCGGTTACACCCGGGACAGGGGAAGAGAGACCCAGTACTTC.

This clonotype was counted many times. The rearrangement uses TRBV20-1 and TRBJ2-2; TRBD1 is a possible D gene (6 bases). The CDR3 runs to 14 residues. Trimming removed 6 bases at V and 5 bases at J, with 16 bases between. CDR1 and CDR2 (germline): DFQATT, SNEGSKA (reference sequence). The CDR3 reads CSATKRGMTGELFF. CDR3 sequence (DNA): TGCAGTGCCACTAAGAGGGGGATGACCGGGGAGCTGTTTTTT.

This clonotype was seen a few times. This rearrangement joins TRBV7-6 to TRBJ1-5; no firm D call. CDR1 and CDR2 from the germline V gene are SGHVS and FNYEAQ. V lost 11 bases, J lost 1 base, and 9 bases lay in between. The CDR3 sequence is 12 residues long. CDR3 residues: CAPCRSNQPQHF. The CDR3 DNA sequence: TGTGCCCCCTGTAGGAGCAATCAGCCCCAGCATTTT.

This sequence joins TRBV7-2 and TRBJ1-1; weak D call: TRBD1 (5 bases). CDR3 length: 14 residues. Trimming took 1 base from V and 4 from J, leaving 10 bases between them. From germline, CDR1 is SGHTA and CDR2 FQGNSA. Here the CDR3 reads CASSLEPGTTEAFF. CDR3 nucleotide sequence: TGTGCCAGCAGCTTAGAGCCAGGGACCACTGAAGCTTTCTTT.

This clonotype was detected many times. The genes are TRBV20-1 and TRBJ2-1; the D is unclear. Germline CDR1 DFQATT, CDR2 SNEGSKA (reference sequence). The CDR3 has 14 residues. Trimming removed 8 bases at V and 5 bases at J, with 19 bases between. This CDR3 is CSRTGRIQHNEQFF. CDR3 nucleotides: TGCAGTCGCACCGGACGCATACAGCACAATGAGCAGTTCTTC.

This clonotype has ten or more counts. The chain combines TRBV28 with TRBJ2-3; 12 positions match TRBD2. The CDR3 contains 16 residues. J lost 3 bases, V lost 11 bases, and 12 bases had no gene match. Germline V gives CDR1 MDHEN, CDR2 SYDVKM. The CDR3: CARPLAGGGPTDTQYF. CDR3 bases: TGTGCCCGCCCACTAGCGGGAGGCGGTCCTACAGATACGCAGTATTTT.

This clonotype has at least ten counts. The CDR3 spells CASSPLRTGDNQPQHF. Here the CDR3 DNA reads TGTGCCAGCTCACCCCTCCGGACAGGGGACAATCAGCCCCAGCATTTT. The J gene is TRBJ1-5, the V gene TRBV18, with TRBD1 matching over 9 bases. V was pared by 3 bases and J by 3 bases, with 6 bases of the junction left unmatched. The CDR3 contains 16 residues. Per germline, CDR1 KGHSH and CDR2 LQKENI. The variable domain in full, with the rest retrieved from reference TRBV18 and TRBJ1-5, is NAGVMQNPRHLVRRRGQEARLRCSPMKGHSHVYWYRQLPEEGLKFMVYLQKENIIDESGMPKERFSAEFPKEGPSILRIQQVVRGDSAAYFCASSPLRTGDNQPQHFGDGTRLSIL.

In this sample, this clonotype turned up a few times. V usage is TRBV20-1 and J usage is TRBJ2-1, with D perhaps matching TRBD2 (6 bases). Looked up from germline, CDR1 is DFQATT and CDR2 is SNEGSKA (reference sequence). V lost 4 bases and J 0 bases, leaving 22 bases between the germline ends. The CDR3 is 18 amino acids. CDR3 in DNA: TGCAGTGCTATCGGAGGGGATAGCGGCACAGACTCCTACAATGAGCAGTTCTTC. This sequence encodes CSAIGGDSGTDSYNEQFF.